What follows describes a single T cell receptor (beta chain). Its antigen is unidentified. These data come from a study of T cell responses to AZD1222 COVID-19 vaccine. From germline, CDR1 is SNHLY and CDR2 FYNNEI. Losses at the gene ends were 0 bases for V and 4 bases for J; bases not matched to a gene: 6. CDR3 length: 16 residues. The protocol was immunoSEQ multiplex PCR, while the TCRdb copy is restricted to in-frame clones and leaves out a portion. The data contain about 120,000 clones, around 90% of them singletons. Study-wide results and caveats: Close to half of spike-specific TCRs reportedly recognize unmutated variant regions. The study found vaccine-associated CD4 TCRs spanning spike, dominant at 160-218 and 743-854. Donors skewed white British and female; clonal diversity was possibly underestimated. Spike-specific TCR breadth and depth rose after two AZD1222 doses.

The sequencing used peripheral blood, collected 28 days after the second AZD1222 dose. This chain uses TRBV2 with TRBJ1-2; TRBD1 matches at 9 bases. The sequence was collected from an adult who received the AZD1222 COVID-19 vaccine. The CDR3 nucleotides are TGTGCCAGCAGTGAAGCCCGGACAGGGGCGATCTATGGCTACACCTTC. Translating gives CASSEARTGAIYGYTF.